This T cell receptor (beta chain) was identified in a study of cytomegalovirus exposure and HLA in healthy donors. Unrecorded immune exposure was likely among donors, who were nominally healthy when sampled. Whole-study results and caveats: Follow-up analysis later connected one missense variant in DCLRE1C with trimming of TCR beta V- and J-genes. Available immune exposure information covered CMV serostatus only.

Germline CDR1 SNHLY, CDR2 FYNNEI. The CDR3 is 13 amino acids. V lost 3 bases and J lost 8; bases outside the gene matches: 3. Concerning this clone itself: Its specificity is unknown.

The PCR made use of 60 Vbeta and 13 Jbeta primers. In the study's own analysis: About 10 million shared chains were among approximately 87 million unique TCR beta chains counted in a later analysis. Profiled with immunoSEQ multiplex PCR; TCRdb holds only in-frame clones, not every one. Clone size and V and J calls were adopted from that table, with D and trimming inferred from the DNA. Altogether around 86,000 clones are present, approximately 7.1% being singletons, with the ten largest covering 2.3%. The receptor's source is a man in his fifties or sixties in good health and CMV-seronegative. The chain employs TRBV2 and TRBJ2-1, with 8 bases matching TRBD1. The sample consisted of PBMCs. This chain's CDR3 is CASSDDRGDEQFF. The CDR3 nucleotides are TGTGCCAGCAGTGATGACAGGGGCGATGAGCAGTTCTTC. The whole variable domain, remainder taken from reference TRBV2 and TRBJ2-1, is EPEVTQTPSHQVTQMGQEVILRCVPISNHLYFYWYRQILGQKVEFLVSFYNNEISEKSEIFDDQFSVERPDGSNFTLKIRSTKLEDSAMYFCASSDDRGDEQFFGPGTRLTVL.